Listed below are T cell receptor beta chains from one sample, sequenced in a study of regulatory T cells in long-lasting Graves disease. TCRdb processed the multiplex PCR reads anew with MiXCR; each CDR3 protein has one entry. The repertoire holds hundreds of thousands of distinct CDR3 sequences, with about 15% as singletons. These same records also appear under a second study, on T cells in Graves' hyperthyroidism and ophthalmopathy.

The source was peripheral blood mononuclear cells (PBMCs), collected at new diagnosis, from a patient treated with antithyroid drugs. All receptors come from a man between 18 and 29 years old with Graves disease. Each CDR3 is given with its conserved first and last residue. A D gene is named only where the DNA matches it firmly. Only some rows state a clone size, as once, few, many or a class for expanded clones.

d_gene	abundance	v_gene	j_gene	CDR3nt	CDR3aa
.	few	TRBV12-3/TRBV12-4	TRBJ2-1	TGTGCCAGCAGTTTGTCACGCTCCTACAATGAGCAGTTCTTC	CASSLSRSYNEQFF
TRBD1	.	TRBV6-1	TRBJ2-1	TGTGCCACCTTAACAGGGGGGTCCTACAATGAGCAGTTCTTC	CATLTGGSYNEQFF
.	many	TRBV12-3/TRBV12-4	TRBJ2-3	TGTGCCAGCAGGTCACAGGACGGGGGATGGGATACGCAGTATTTT	CASRSQDGGWDTQYF
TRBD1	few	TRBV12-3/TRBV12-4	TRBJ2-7	TGTGCCAGCAGCCCCGGACAGGGCAGGCTGCACGAGCAGTACTTC	CASSPGQGRLHEQYF
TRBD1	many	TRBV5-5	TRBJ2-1	TGTGCCAGCATCGAGGGGGACAGGGGGTATAAATCTTACAATGAGCAGTTCTTC	CASIEGDRGYKSYNEQFF
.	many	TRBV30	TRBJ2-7	TGTGCCTGGAGTGTTCCGGTAGCCTACGAGCAGTACTTC	CAWSVPVAYEQYF
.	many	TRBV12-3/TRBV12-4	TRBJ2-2	TGTGCCAGCAGTCCAAGCGGCAGAGCTAAGGAGGGGGAGCTGTTTTTT	CASSPSGRAKEGELFF
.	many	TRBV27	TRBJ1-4	TGTGCCAGCAGTGCGATTCAGCATCCTGAAAAACTGTTTTTT	CASSAIQHPEKLFF
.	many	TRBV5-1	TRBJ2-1	TGCGCCAGCAGCTTGTGGGGAACTGAGCAGTTCTTC	CASSLWGTEQFF
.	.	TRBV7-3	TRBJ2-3	TGTGCCAGCAGCTTAAATCCGGGGGCAAGGGTGGATACGCAGTATTTT	CASSLNPGARVDTQYF
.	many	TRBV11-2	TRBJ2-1	TGTGCCAGCAGTTTGGGCACAAGCTCCTACAATGAGCAGTTCTTC	CASSLGTSSYNEQFF
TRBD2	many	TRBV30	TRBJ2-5	TGTGCCTGGAGTCATCTAGCGGGCGGTGAGACCCAGTACTTC	CAWSHLAGGETQYF
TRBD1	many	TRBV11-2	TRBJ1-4	TGTGCCAGCAGCCCCAGCTTGCGGCGGGACAGGGGGTCTGAAAAACTGTTTTTT	CASSPSLRRDRGSEKLFF
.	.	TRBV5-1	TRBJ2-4	TGCGCCAGCAGCTCAGAAGGGGGTCTCACGACTCAGTACTTC	CASSSEGGLTTQYF
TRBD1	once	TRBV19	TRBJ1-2	TGTGCCAGTAGTTTTGGGACAGGCATCTTTAACTATGGCTACACCTTC	CASSFGTGIFNYGYTF
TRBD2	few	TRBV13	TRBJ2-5	TGTGCCAGCAGCTTTACTAGCGGGAGTTGGGAGACCCAGTACTTC	CASSFTSGSWETQYF
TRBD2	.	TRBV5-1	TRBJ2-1	TGCGCCAGCAGCTCCTCACCTAGCGGGAGCTCCTACAATGAGCAGTTCTTC	CASSSSPSGSSYNEQFF
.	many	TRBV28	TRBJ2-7	TGTGCCAGCAGTTTGCGGACAGAGCAGTACTTC	CASSLRTEQYF
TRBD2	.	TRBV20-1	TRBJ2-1	TGCAGTGCTTCCCGTAGCGGGAGTGGGTACAATGAGCAGTTCTTC	CSASRSGSGYNEQFF
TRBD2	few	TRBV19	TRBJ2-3	TGTGCCAGCAAAGTAGCGGGAGTCACAGATACGCAGTATTTT	CASKVAGVTDTQYF
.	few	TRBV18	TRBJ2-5	TGTGCCAGCTCATGGGACGGACAAGAGACCCAGTACTTC	CASSWDGQETQYF
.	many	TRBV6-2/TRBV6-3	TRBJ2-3	TGTGCCAGCAGGGACGGGGGCGCAGATACGCAGTATTTT	CASRDGGADTQYF
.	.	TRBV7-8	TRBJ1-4	TGTGCCAGCAGCAGAGCGATCGACGGGGAAAAACTGTTTTTT	CASSRAIDGEKLFF
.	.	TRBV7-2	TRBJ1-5	TGTGCCAGCAGCTTAGGCTTTGAGGGAGAGGGATACAATCAGCCCCAGCATTTT	CASSLGFEGEGYNQPQHF
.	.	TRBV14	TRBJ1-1	TGTGCCAGCAGCCAAGCCCCAGGAGGAACTGAAGCTTTCTTT	CASSQAPGGTEAFF
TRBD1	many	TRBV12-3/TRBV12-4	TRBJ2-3	TGTGCCAGCGGTGACAGGGTAACAGATACGCAGTATTTT	CASGDRVTDTQYF
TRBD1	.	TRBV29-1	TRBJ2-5	TGCAGCCTCCTCGGGACAGCACAAGAGACCCAGTACTTC	CSLLGTAQETQYF
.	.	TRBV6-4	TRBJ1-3	TGTGCCAGCAGTTACCAGAATACCGGATCTGGAAACACCATATATTTT	CASSYQNTGSGNTIYF
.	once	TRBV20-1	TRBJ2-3	TGCAGTGCTACCGTTGCTCAGGGATTTTCAGATACGCAGTATTTT	CSATVAQGFSDTQYF